A selection of T cell receptor beta chains follows, all from one sample in a study of post-analysis software for immune sequencing data. MiXCR, applied by TCRdb to the PCR reads, yields one record per CDR3 protein. The repertoire holds 650,000 to 850,000 distinct CDR3 sequences, with approximately 53% as singletons. The specimen sequenced was blood. Receptors originate from a girl between 5 and 17 years old with multiple sclerosis. CDR3s include the opening cysteine and the closing phenylalanine or tryptophan. The D gene is left open where the match is weak. Rows give clone size only sometimes, using once, few, many, or a class for an expanded clone.

clone_size: few
v_call: TRBV3-1
d_call: NA
j_call: TRBJ1-2
cdr3_nt: TGTGCCAGCAGCCAAGTTGGCCGCCAAGGGGATGGCTACACCTTC
cdr3_aa: CASSQVGRQGDGYTF

clone_size: few
v_call: TRBV7-2
d_call: NA
j_call: TRBJ1-2
cdr3_nt: TGTGCCAGCACCTTTGCGGGACGGTCCTATGGCTACACCTTC
cdr3_aa: CASTFAGRSYGYTF

clone_size: once
v_call: TRBV4-2
d_call: NA
j_call: TRBJ1-1
cdr3_nt: TGTGCCAGCAGCCAAGATGTGGGTGGGGAGGCGAACACTGAAGCTTTCTTT
cdr3_aa: CASSQDVGGEANTEAFF

clone_size: NA
v_call: TRBV20-1
d_call: NA
j_call: TRBJ1-2
cdr3_nt: TGCAGTGCTAGAGACGGCAGTCAGTTCTATGGCTACACCTTC
cdr3_aa: CSARDGSQFYGYTF

clone_size: few
v_call: TRBV29-1
d_call: TRBD1
j_call: TRBJ2-4
cdr3_nt: TGCAGCGTTGCAGGACAGGAATTAGCCAAAAACATTCAGTACTTC
cdr3_aa: CSVAGQELAKNIQYF

clone_size: NA
v_call: TRBV20-1
d_call: TRBD2
j_call: TRBJ2-1
cdr3_nt: TGCAGTGCTAGTATGGCGGGAGTGCGTCGAAATGAGCAGTTCTTC
cdr3_aa: CSASMAGVRRNEQFF

clone_size: NA
v_call: TRBV2
d_call: NA
j_call: TRBJ2-7
cdr3_nt: TGTGCCAGCCTCCAGGTGACCTACGAGCAGTACTTC
cdr3_aa: CASLQVTYEQYF

clone_size: NA
v_call: TRBV4-2
d_call: TRBD2
j_call: TRBJ2-7
cdr3_nt: TGTGCCAGCAGCCCGAACCTCGGGGCTAGCGGGAGGATCGAGCAGTACTTC
cdr3_aa: CASSPNLGASGRIEQYF

clone_size: NA
v_call: TRBV7-3
d_call: TRBD2
j_call: TRBJ2-1
cdr3_nt: TGTGCCAGCAGCTTAAGAGCTGGGGAGGGTGAGCAGTTCTTC
cdr3_aa: CASSLRAGEGEQFF

clone_size: NA
v_call: TRBV6-5
d_call: NA
j_call: TRBJ1-5
cdr3_nt: TGTGCCAGCAGTTACTCGAGGGACGCCGGCAATCAGCCCCAGCATTTT
cdr3_aa: CASSYSRDAGNQPQHF

clone_size: once
v_call: TRBV6-2/TRBV6-3
d_call: NA
j_call: TRBJ1-2
cdr3_nt: TGTGCCAGCACCCACCGATCCGACAGGCGGGGAGATGGCTACACCTTC
cdr3_aa: CASTHRSDRRGDGYTF

clone_size: NA
v_call: TRBV15
d_call: NA
j_call: TRBJ2-6
cdr3_nt: TGTGCCACCAGCATACTACAGATTAGCTCTGGGGCCAACGTCCTGACTTTC
cdr3_aa: CATSILQISSGANVLTF

clone_size: NA
v_call: TRBV29-1
d_call: NA
j_call: TRBJ2-5
cdr3_nt: TGCAGCGTTGGAGTTTCGGACAGTGCTGAGACCCAGTACTTC
cdr3_aa: CSVGVSDSAETQYF

clone_size: few
v_call: TRBV5-5
d_call: TRBD1
j_call: TRBJ2-7
cdr3_nt: TGTGCCAGCAACGGGGACAGCTACGAGCAGTACTTC
cdr3_aa: CASNGDSYEQYF

clone_size: NA
v_call: TRBV7-9
d_call: TRBD2
j_call: TRBJ2-1
cdr3_nt: TGTGCCAGCAGCTTAACCCGCGGGGGTAGTGTGGGTGAGCAGTTCTTC
cdr3_aa: CASSLTRGGSVGEQFF

clone_size: few
v_call: TRBV3-1
d_call: TRBD2
j_call: TRBJ2-1
cdr3_nt: TGTGCCAGCAGCCAAGTACCTAGCGGGGGGAATGAGCAGTTCTTC
cdr3_aa: CASSQVPSGGNEQFF

clone_size: NA
v_call: TRBV12-3/TRBV12-4
d_call: TRBD1
j_call: TRBJ2-4
cdr3_nt: TGTGCCAGCAGTTCGAGCCGGACAGGGAGGAACATTCAGTACTTC
cdr3_aa: CASSSSRTGRNIQYF

clone_size: NA
v_call: TRBV3-1
d_call: NA
j_call: TRBJ2-1
cdr3_nt: TGTGCCAGCAGCCAAGCTATAGGGGGAGAGCAGTTCTTC
cdr3_aa: CASSQAIGGEQFF

clone_size: NA
v_call: TRBV20-1
d_call: NA
j_call: TRBJ2-1
cdr3_nt: TGCAGTGCGAGAGGGGGGGCTCTCTACAATGAGCAGTTCTTC
cdr3_aa: CSARGGALYNEQFF

clone_size: NA
v_call: TRBV5-1
d_call: TRBD2
j_call: TRBJ2-3
cdr3_nt: TGCGCCAGCAGCTTGGATGTAGCGGGGCCAGATACGCAGTATTTT
cdr3_aa: CASSLDVAGPDTQYF

clone_size: NA
v_call: TRBV6-5
d_call: NA
j_call: TRBJ2-3
cdr3_nt: TGTGCCAGCAGTTACTCGGTTAGGGGCACAGATACGCAGTATTTT
cdr3_aa: CASSYSVRGTDTQYF

clone_size: NA
v_call: TRBV7-2
d_call: TRBD2
j_call: TRBJ2-1
cdr3_nt: TGTGCCAGCAGCCGGACTAGCGGGGGGGTATTCGATGAGCAGTTCTTC
cdr3_aa: CASSRTSGGVFDEQFF

clone_size: NA
v_call: TRBV7-6
d_call: NA
j_call: TRBJ2-1
cdr3_nt: TGTGCCAGCAGCTATAGCCATGAGCAGTTCTTC
cdr3_aa: CASSYSHEQFF

clone_size: NA
v_call: TRBV5-1
d_call: TRBD2
j_call: TRBJ2-1
cdr3_nt: TGCGCCAGCAGCTTCACTAGCGGGACTAACAATGAGCAGTTCTTC
cdr3_aa: CASSFTSGTNNEQFF

clone_size: NA
v_call: TRBV20-1
d_call: TRBD2
j_call: TRBJ2-5
cdr3_nt: TGCAGTGCTAGTCCGCGGGGGGGCCTGTGGGAGACCCAGTACTTC
cdr3_aa: CSASPRGGLWETQYF

clone_size: NA
v_call: TRBV5-5
d_call: NA
j_call: TRBJ1-2
cdr3_nt: TGTGCCAGCAGCTTGGCGGGCAGGGGCTATGGCTACACCTTC
cdr3_aa: CASSLAGRGYGYTF

clone_size: NA
v_call: TRBV5-1
d_call: NA
j_call: TRBJ1-4
cdr3_nt: TGCGCCAGCAGCCCCATGAAGGATAGTCGGTCTAATGAAAAACTGTTTTTT
cdr3_aa: CASSPMKDSRSNEKLFF

clone_size: few
v_call: TRBV29-1
d_call: NA
j_call: TRBJ1-4
cdr3_nt: TGCAGCGTTGCCGTTGGGGCCGGAGAACTGTTTTTT
cdr3_aa: CSVAVGAGELFF

clone_size: NA
v_call: TRBV9
d_call: TRBD2
j_call: TRBJ2-7
cdr3_nt: TGTGCCAGCAGCGTCGCCCAAAGCGGGAGCGCATACGAGCAGTACTTC
cdr3_aa: CASSVAQSGSAYEQYF

clone_size: NA
v_call: TRBV9
d_call: NA
j_call: TRBJ2-3
cdr3_nt: TGTGCCAGCAGCTCGTCGAAGGATACGCAGTATTTT
cdr3_aa: CASSSSKDTQYF

clone_size: NA
v_call: TRBV20-1
d_call: TRBD2
j_call: TRBJ2-7
cdr3_nt: TGCAGTGCTTCGAGCGGGAGGGCCGGCGAGCAGTACTTC
cdr3_aa: CSASSGRAGEQYF

clone_size: NA
v_call: TRBV20-1
d_call: NA
j_call: TRBJ2-7
cdr3_nt: TGCAGTGCTTTCCGGGACCCCGAGCAGTACTTC
cdr3_aa: CSAFRDPEQYF

clone_size: few
v_call: TRBV6-5
d_call: TRBD2
j_call: TRBJ2-5
cdr3_nt: TGTGCCAGCAGTTACTCGACTAGCTTGGAGACCCAGTACTTC
cdr3_aa: CASSYSTSLETQYF

clone_size: NA
v_call: TRBV12-3/TRBV12-4
d_call: NA
j_call: TRBJ1-5
cdr3_nt: TGTGCCAGCAGTTTGAATGTGGGCGCGCGTCGGGAGGGCAATCAGCCCCAGCATTTT
cdr3_aa: CASSLNVGARREGNQPQHF

clone_size: NA
v_call: TRBV7-2
d_call: NA
j_call: TRBJ2-7
cdr3_nt: TGTGCCAGCAGTTCCTCGGTAGGGGCAGCTTTCCGACCAAGGTCCTACGAGCAGTACTTC
cdr3_aa: CASSSSVGAAFRPRSYEQYF

clone_size: NA
v_call: TRBV15
d_call: NA
j_call: TRBJ1-1
cdr3_nt: TGTGCCACCAGCAGAGATTTCCTGAACACTGAAGCTTTCTTT
cdr3_aa: CATSRDFLNTEAFF

clone_size: NA
v_call: TRBV4-1
d_call: NA
j_call: TRBJ2-5
cdr3_nt: TGCGCCAGCAGCCAAGTCGTCTTGGAGACCCAGTACTTC
cdr3_aa: CASSQVVLETQYF

clone_size: few
v_call: TRBV20-1
d_call: TRBD2
j_call: TRBJ2-3
cdr3_nt: TGCAGTGCTAGAACTAGCGGGAGGGGATACGTGCAGTATTTT
cdr3_aa: CSARTSGRGYVQYF

clone_size: NA
v_call: TRBV6-5
d_call: TRBD2
j_call: TRBJ2-7
cdr3_nt: TGTGCCAGCAGAGGGCGGGGGGCTTACGAGCAGTACTTC
cdr3_aa: CASRGRGAYEQYF

clone_size: NA
v_call: TRBV12-3/TRBV12-4
d_call: NA
j_call: TRBJ2-7
cdr3_nt: TGTGCCAGCAGTTTATCGGCCCGGGGCGGTTACGAGCAGTACTTC
cdr3_aa: CASSLSARGGYEQYF

clone_size: NA
v_call: TRBV6-5
d_call: TRBD1
j_call: TRBJ1-2
cdr3_nt: TGTGCCAGCGGGGGACAGGGCGTCGGCGGCTACACCTTC
cdr3_aa: CASGGQGVGGYTF

clone_size: few
v_call: TRBV6-5
d_call: NA
j_call: TRBJ1-2
cdr3_nt: TGTGCCAGCAGTTACTCGACAAGGGCACATTCCCGAACGGGCTATGGCTACACCTTC
cdr3_aa: CASSYSTRAHSRTGYGYTF

clone_size: NA
v_call: TRBV4-1
d_call: NA
j_call: TRBJ2-5
cdr3_nt: TGCGCCAGCAGGCGAATAGCGTTAAATGGGGAGACCCAGTACTTC
cdr3_aa: CASRRIALNGETQYF

clone_size: NA
v_call: TRBV10-3
d_call: NA
j_call: TRBJ2-1
cdr3_nt: TGTGCCATCAGTGTGGCGGGGCGGGCCTCCTACAATGAGCAGTTCTTC
cdr3_aa: CAISVAGRASYNEQFF

clone_size: few
v_call: TRBV12-3/TRBV12-4
d_call: NA
j_call: TRBJ1-2
cdr3_nt: TGTGCCAGCAGTCCCGGACAGTGCAGGAGCTACACCTTC
cdr3_aa: CASSPGQCRSYTF